A selection of T cell receptor beta chains follows, all from one sample in a study of blood T cells in healthy people across ages. TCRdb fed the 5' RACE reads into MiXCR, producing one record per CDR3 protein. The sample holds under 2,000,000 distinct CDR3 sequences, around 48% seen once. Sequenced sample: blood. The receptor set was obtained from a woman aged 40 to 50 in good health. Both conserved end residues are part of each CDR3. Each record gives: D gene, clone size, V gene, J gene, CDR3 DNA, CDR3 protein. The D gene is left open where the match is weak. Only some rows state a clone size, as once, few, many or a class for expanded clones.

.	few	TRBV5-1	TRBJ2-5	TGCGCCAGCAGCTTGGGGGCAGAAATCGTTCAAGAGACCCAGTACTTC	CASSLGAEIVQETQYF
.	.	TRBV2	TRBJ1-1	TGTGCCAGCAGTGCTCGGGGGAACACTGAAGCTTTCTTT	CASSARGNTEAFF
.	.	TRBV6-5	TRBJ2-7	TGTGCCAGCAGCCCCAGGGAGTTGTACGAGCAGTACTTC	CASSPRELYEQYF
TRBD2	.	TRBV7-3	TRBJ2-1	TGTGCCAGCAGCTCAATAGCGGGGGGTTTGGATGAGCAGTTCTTC	CASSSIAGGLDEQFF
TRBD2	.	TRBV7-9	TRBJ2-5	TGCGCCAGCACCAGGACTAGCGGGCAAGAGACCCAGTACTTC	CASTRTSGQETQYF
.	.	TRBV5-1	TRBJ2-3	TGCGCCAGCAGCTGGCAGGGTGAAGATACGCAGTATTTT	CASSWQGEDTQYF
TRBD1	.	TRBV6-2/TRBV6-3	TRBJ1-2	TGTGCCAGCAGTGGACAGGGAAAGAACTATGGCTACACCTTC	CASSGQGKNYGYTF
TRBD2	.	TRBV7-2	TRBJ2-3	TGTGCCAGCAGCTTAGAAGCGGCGGGGGGGCCAGCAGATACGCAGTATTTT	CASSLEAAGGPADTQYF
.	.	TRBV2	TRBJ2-6	TGTGCCAGCAGTGAAGGGTATCCCGTTAGCTCTGGGGCCAACGTCCTGAGTTTC	CASSEGYPVSSGANVLSF
.	.	TRBV20-1	TRBJ1-2	TGCAGTGCTACCCCTAACCCTGGATTTAACTATGGCTACACCTTC	CSATPNPGFNYGYTF
.	few	TRBV7-2	TRBJ2-1	TGTGCCAGCAGCGTAACATCGACCCGGGGGAACAATGAGCAGTTCTTC	CASSVTSTRGNNEQFF
.	.	TRBV20-1	TRBJ1-2	TGCAGTCCTCTCACCACTTCTAACTATGGCTACACCTTC	CSPLTTSNYGYTF
TRBD1	.	TRBV6-1	TRBJ2-1	TGTGCCAGCAGTGAAGAAGGCAGGGGGCTCTACAATGAGCAGTTCTTC	CASSEEGRGLYNEQFF
TRBD2	few	TRBV9	TRBJ2-5	TGTGCCAGCAGCTCAGAGGTAGCGGGGGGTTGGGAGACCCAGTACTTC	CASSSEVAGGWETQYF